Listed below are T cell receptor beta chains from one sample, sequenced in a study of beta chain features in type 1 diabetes. The method was immunoSEQ multiplex PCR; TCRdb's version includes in-frame clones alone and lacks a portion of them. This sample has around 150,000 clones, with roughly 65% found just once. What was sequenced was naive CD4+ T cells from blood. All receptors come from a man under 40 with type 1 diabetes. The CDR3 runs from the conserved cysteine through the conserved F or W. A D gene is named only where the DNA matches it firmly. Where a row states a size, it is once, few, many or the class of an expanded clone; other rows omit it.

v_call: TRBV2; clone_size: NA; d_call: NA; j_call: TRBJ2-4; cdr3_aa: CASSPLVFQYF; cdr3_nt: TGTGCCAGCAGTCCACTCGTTTTTCAGTACTTC
v_call: TRBV4-3; clone_size: NA; d_call: NA; j_call: TRBJ1-4; cdr3_aa: CASSQDIPGAREKLFF; cdr3_nt: TGCGCCAGCAGCCAAGATATCCCAGGGGCCAGGGAAAAACTGTTTTTT
v_call: TRBV11-3; clone_size: NA; d_call: TRBD2; j_call: TRBJ2-3; cdr3_aa: CASSYSGGTDTQYF; cdr3_nt: TGTGCCAGCAGCTATAGCGGGGGCACAGATACGCAGTATTTT
v_call: TRBV5-4; clone_size: few; d_call: NA; j_call: TRBJ2-1; cdr3_aa: CASSLETQGQFF; cdr3_nt: TGTGCCAGCAGCTTAGAAACTCAGGGCCAGTTCTTC
v_call: TRBV11-2; clone_size: few; d_call: NA; j_call: TRBJ2-5; cdr3_aa: CASSAGTETQYF; cdr3_nt: TGTGCCAGCAGTGCCGGGACAGAGACCCAGTACTTC
v_call: TRBV14; clone_size: few; d_call: NA; j_call: TRBJ2-5; cdr3_aa: CASSQINRRGSQYF; cdr3_nt: TGTGCCAGCAGCCAAATTAATCGTCGGGGTTCCCAGTACTTC
v_call: TRBV25-1; clone_size: few; d_call: NA; j_call: TRBJ1-6; cdr3_aa: CASSDPNSPLHF; cdr3_nt: TGTGCCAGCAGTGACCCCAATTCACCCCTCCACTTT
v_call: TRBV9; clone_size: NA; d_call: TRBD1; j_call: TRBJ1-2; cdr3_aa: CASSVALDRVLGYTF; cdr3_nt: TGTGCCAGCAGCGTAGCCTTGGACAGGGTTCTTGGCTACACCTTC
v_call: TRBV30; clone_size: NA; d_call: TRBD1; j_call: TRBJ2-7; cdr3_aa: CAWSEGARGKGKEQYF; cdr3_nt: TGTGCCTGGAGTGAGGGGGCCAGGGGGAAGGGTAAGGAGCAGTACTTC
v_call: TRBV7-2; clone_size: once; d_call: NA; j_call: TRBJ2-1; cdr3_aa: CASSPGGPYNEQFF; cdr3_nt: TGTGCCAGCAGCCCTGGGGGGCCCTACAATGAGCAGTTCTTC
v_call: TRBV29-1; clone_size: NA; d_call: TRBD1; j_call: TRBJ2-7; cdr3_aa: CSVADRDNSYEQYF; cdr3_nt: TGCAGCGTCGCGGACAGGGACAACTCCTACGAGCAGTACTTC
v_call: TRBV6-5; clone_size: NA; d_call: NA; j_call: TRBJ2-6; cdr3_aa: CASSQGISGANVLTF; cdr3_nt: TGTGCCAGCAGTCAAGGGATCTCTGGGGCCAACGTCCTGACTTTC
v_call: TRBV2; clone_size: NA; d_call: NA; j_call: TRBJ2-7; cdr3_aa: CASSDSYEQYF; cdr3_nt: TGTGCCAGCAGTGATTCCTACGAGCAGTACTTC
v_call: TRBV30; clone_size: few; d_call: NA; j_call: TRBJ2-5; cdr3_aa: CAWSREVQETQYF; cdr3_nt: TGTGCCTGGAGCCGGGAAGTTCAAGAGACCCAGTACTTC
v_call: TRBV6-1; clone_size: NA; d_call: NA; j_call: TRBJ1-4; cdr3_aa: CASSEWTLRTTNEKLFF; cdr3_nt: TGTGCCAGCAGTGAGTGGACACTTAGGACAACTAATGAAAAACTGTTTTTT
v_call: TRBV7-2; clone_size: few; d_call: NA; j_call: TRBJ1-2; cdr3_aa: CASSPQRGRNEGYTF; cdr3_nt: TGTGCCAGCAGCCCCCAGCGGGGGAGGAACGAAGGCTACACCTTC
v_call: TRBV30; clone_size: NA; d_call: NA; j_call: TRBJ1-5; cdr3_aa: CAWSFRGNQPQHF; cdr3_nt: TGTGCCTGGAGCTTTCGGGGCAATCAGCCCCAGCATTTT
v_call: TRBV9; clone_size: few; d_call: TRBD1; j_call: TRBJ2-1; cdr3_aa: CASSVVDRGYNEQFF; cdr3_nt: TGTGCCAGCAGCGTAGTGGACAGGGGGTACAATGAGCAGTTCTTC
v_call: TRBV10-3; clone_size: NA; d_call: NA; j_call: TRBJ2-7; cdr3_aa: CAISELGRNEQYF; cdr3_nt: TGTGCCATCAGTGAACTAGGGAGGAACGAGCAGTACTTC
v_call: TRBV7-2; clone_size: NA; d_call: NA; j_call: TRBJ1-4; cdr3_aa: CASSRGQANEKLFF; cdr3_nt: TGTGCCAGCAGCCGGGGGCAGGCTAATGAAAAACTGTTTTTT
v_call: TRBV6-5; clone_size: NA; d_call: TRBD2; j_call: TRBJ2-1; cdr3_aa: CASRKAGGLNEQFF; cdr3_nt: TGTGCCAGCAGGAAAGCGGGGGGGCTTAATGAGCAGTTCTTC
v_call: TRBV7-9; clone_size: NA; d_call: NA; j_call: TRBJ2-2; cdr3_aa: CASSEGVTGELFF; cdr3_nt: TGTGCCAGCAGCGAAGGGGTTACCGGGGAGCTGTTTTTT
v_call: TRBV18; clone_size: NA; d_call: NA; j_call: TRBJ2-3; cdr3_aa: CASSLADGPDTQYF; cdr3_nt: TGTGCCAGCTCACTGGCGGACGGGCCAGATACGCAGTATTTT
v_call: TRBV25-1; clone_size: NA; d_call: NA; j_call: TRBJ2-4; cdr3_aa: CASSPSMAKNIQYF; cdr3_nt: TGTGCCAGCAGCCCATCTATGGCCAAAAACATTCAGTACTTC
v_call: TRBV29-1; clone_size: few; d_call: TRBD2; j_call: TRBJ2-5; cdr3_aa: CSVGLAAGDRTQYF; cdr3_nt: TGCAGCGTTGGATTAGCAGCGGGGGATAGGACCCAGTACTTC
v_call: TRBV10-3; clone_size: NA; d_call: NA; j_call: TRBJ2-5; cdr3_aa: CAINTALGETQYF; cdr3_nt: TGTGCCATCAATACAGCCCTGGGAGAGACCCAGTACTTC
v_call: TRBV29-1; clone_size: NA; d_call: NA; j_call: TRBJ2-3; cdr3_aa: CSVEGRSSTDTQYF; cdr3_nt: TGCAGCGTTGAAGGGCGATCTAGCACAGATACGCAGTATTTT
v_call: TRBV7-9; clone_size: NA; d_call: NA; j_call: TRBJ2-1; cdr3_aa: CASSPHFGLSSYNEQFF; cdr3_nt: TGTGCCAGCAGCCCCCACTTTGGGCTCAGCTCCTACAATGAGCAGTTCTTC